This entry lists 5 T cell receptor beta chains sequenced from one sample in a study of T cell repertoires in cytomegalovirus infection. TCRdb used MiXCR to reprocess the reads, holding one entry per CDR3 protein. This table holds around 570,000 distinct CDR3 sequences, about 39% found once. These TCRs' antigens remain unknown. The specimen comprised cultured PBMCs, sampled from culture after CMV antigen stimulation. These TCRs come from a human donor in good health (CMV status not recorded). Some clones in this sample may be carry-over from other donors' samples.

This clonotype was counted a few times. This chain links TRBV12-3 or TRBV12-4 with TRBJ1-4; the match to TRBD1 covers 7 bases. With V trimmed by 10 bases and J by 2 bases, 7 bases remained unmatched. This CDR3 contains 14 residues. DNA for the CDR3: TGTGCCACCGGACAGGCATTGACTAATGAAAAACTGTTTTTT. It specifies CATGQALTNEKLFF.

The sample holds many counts of this clonotype. This rearrangement joins TRBV11-3 to TRBJ2-3; D is undetermined. CDR1 SGHNT and CDR2 YENEEA come from the germline V gene. The CDR3 spans 12 residues. Trimming left V 3 bases short and J 4 bases short, with 5 bases between. CDR3 nucleotides: TGTGCCAGCAGCTTTGGGTCAGATACGCAGTATTTT. Protein product: CASSFGSDTQYF.

This clonotype appeared a few times. The chain uses TRBV7-2 and TRBJ2-1; a possible D gene is TRBD2 (5 bases). V lost 5 bases and J 4 bases, leaving 9 bases between the germline ends. This CDR3 spans 13 amino acids. Germline-derived CDR1 and CDR2 are SGHTA and FQGNSA. As DNA, the CDR3 is TGTGCCAGCAGCATAGGACTTTACAATGAGCAGTTCTTC. It translates to CASSIGLYNEQFF.

This clonotype was seen more than once but under ten times. In DNA form, the CDR3 reads TGCGCCAGCAGTGAGTGGACAGGGGGCTACGAGCAGTACTTC. It specifies CASSEWTGGYEQYF. The chain is built from TRBV10-1 and TRBJ2-7, with TRBD1 matching 10 bases. V gave up 1 base and J gave up 3 bases; unmatched junction bases: 0. The CDR3 consists of 14 residues. CDR1 WNHNN and CDR2 SYGVQD come from the germline V gene (reference sequence).

The gene calls are TRBV28 and TRBJ2-5; D gene unclear. The CDR3 is made up of 12 amino acids. Trimming pared 7 bases from V and 1 base from J, leaving 7 bases between. CDR1 is MDHEN and CDR2 is SYDVKM in the germline V gene. This CDR3 reads CASTGLQETQYF. Here the CDR3 DNA reads TGTGCCAGCACCGGCCTCCAAGAGACCCAGTACTTC. Using reference TRBV28 and TRBJ2-5 for the parts outside the CDR3, the full variable domain is DVKVTQSSRYLVKRTGEKVFLECVQDMDHENMFWYRQDPGLGLRLIYFSYDVKMKEKGDIPEGYSVSREKKERFSLILESASTNQTSMYLCASTGLQETQYFGPGTRLLVL.